The 28 T cell receptor beta chains below were found in one sample sequenced in a study of cytomegalovirus exposure and HLA in healthy donors (dated by TCRdb to 2016 to 2017). To prepare the library, the immunoSEQ multiplex PCR assay was applied. The multiplex PCR relied on a mix of 60 forward primers for TCR Vbeta segments and 13 reverse primers for TCR Jbeta segments. As stored in TCRdb, this immuneACCESS dataset retains in-frame rearrangements with V and J assigned. A fraction of the clones does not appear; measured against another copy, unresolved V genes explain less than half of the discrepancy, and the remainder lacks a known reason. This sample is represented by some 160,000 clones; more than 70% of them were singletons. The ten largest clonotypes hold roughly 2% of the sample. The sample consisted of PBMCs. These receptors originate from a woman aged 35 to 49 in good health and CMV-seronegative.

The chain couples TRBV30 to TRBJ1-3; D gene ambiguous. The CDR3 loop spans 14 amino acids. Trimming pared 7 bases from V and 0 bases from J, leaving 13 bases between. Germline-derived CDR1 and CDR2 are GTSNPN and SVGIG (reference sequence). CDR3 in DNA: TGTGCCTCTACTGTAGAACCCTCTGGAAACACCATATATTTT. It translates to CASTVEPSGNTIYF.

The CDR3 nucleotides read TGTGCCAGCCTAGCCTGGGGGAACACTGAAGCTTTCTTT. Amino acid sequence: CASLAWGNTEAFF. The V call is TRBV28, the J call TRBJ1-1; D not resolved. Germline CDR1 is MDHEN and CDR2 is SYDVKM. CDR3 length equals 13 residues. Deletions cut 8 bases from V and 1 base from J, with 11 bases between.

The chain employs TRBV7-9 and TRBJ2-1; TRBD2 might be the D (6 bases). This CDR3 has 16 residues. V lost 7 bases and J lost 2, with 18 bases in between. CDR1 and CDR2 from the germline V gene are SEHNR and FQNEAQ (reference sequence). Here the CDR3 DNA reads TGTGCCAGCACCCCACCCCCCGGGACTGCCTACAATGAGCAGTTCTTC. Translation gives CASTPPPGTAYNEQFF. The full variable domain, its missing parts supplied by reference TRBV7-9 and TRBJ2-1, is DTGVSQNPRHKITKRGQNVTFRCDPISEHNRLYWYRQTLGQGPEFLTYFQNEAQLEKSRLLSDRFSAERPKGSFSTLEIQRTEQGDSAMYLCASTPPPGTAYNEQFFGPGTRLTVL.

The rearrangement joins TRBV4-1 to TRBJ1-2; 9 positions agree with TRBD1. The junction had 15 bases not matched to a gene; V was cut back by 3 bases and J by 7 bases. This CDR3 spans 17 amino acids. CDR1 and CDR2 (germline): MGHRA, YSYEKL. The CDR3 region has the DNA TGCGCCAGCAGCCAGCCGGGACAGGGCCCCTGGATGGGTGGCTACACCTTC. It encodes CASSQPGQGPWMGGYTF.

This clone was seen a handful of times. The J gene is TRBJ1-5, the V gene TRBV19, with D uncertain. CDR1 and CDR2 from the germline V gene are LNHDA and SQIVND (reference sequence). The V end was cut by 5 bases, the J end by 0 bases, with 8 bases between. CDR3 length equals 14 residues. CDR3 in amino acids: CASSYDYSNQPQHF. Here the CDR3 DNA reads TGTGCCAGTAGTTACGACTATAGCAATCAGCCCCAGCATTTT.

This clone appeared once. J is TRBJ1-5 and V is TRBV28; possible D gene TRBD1, 6 bases. The CDR3 loop spans 15 amino acids. Germline assignment: CDR1 MDHEN and CDR2 SYDVKM. Trimming left V 6 bases short and J 3 bases short, with 15 bases between. CDR3 DNA sequence: TGTGCCAGCAGGGCCCGGGACACTATCAATCAGCCCCAGCATTTT. Its translation is CASRARDTINQPQHF.

The chain employs TRBV27 and TRBJ1-6; D uncertain. This CDR3 spans 16 amino acids. Germline V gives CDR1 MNHEY, CDR2 SMNVEV (reference sequence). Trimming removed 3 bases from V and 3 bases from J, with 12 bases in between. The DNA for the CDR3 is TGTGCCAGCAGTTTGGAAGGAGCCTTCTATAATTCACCCCTCCACTTT. Protein sequence: CASSLEGAFYNSPLHF.

The CDR3 is CASSYRGRENEKLFF. The CDR3 DNA reads TGTGCCAGCAGTTACAGGGGGCGCGAGAATGAAAAACTGTTTTTT. The J gene is TRBJ1-4, the V gene TRBV2, with 9 bases that match TRBD1. There are 15 residues in the CDR3. Germline CDR1 and CDR2: SNHLY and FYNNEI. The V gene end was trimmed by 5 bases and the J gene end by 5 bases; junction bases not matched to a gene: 6. The whole variable domain, filled in from reference TRBV2 and TRBJ1-4, reads EPEVTQTPSHQVTQMGQEVILRCVPISNHLYFYWYRQILGQKVEFLVSFYNNEISEKSEIFDDQFSVERPDGSNFTLKIRSTKLEDSAMYFCASSYRGRENEKLFFGSGTQLSVL.

The chain carries TRBV6-1 and TRBJ2-7, with TRBD2 matching over 11 bases. The CDR3 spans 16 residues. The germline V gene encodes CDR1 MNHNS and CDR2 SASEGT. J was trimmed by 0 bases and V by 4 bases; bases with no gene match: 5. Written as DNA, the CDR3 is TGTGCCAGCAGTGTATTTACTAGCGGGAGCTCCTACGAGCAGTACTTC. Translated: CASSVFTSGSSYEQYF.

The chain is built from TRBV5-1 and TRBJ2-1; TRBD2 agrees at 9 bases. From germline, CDR1 is SGHRS and CDR2 YFSETQ. The trim removed 0 bases at V and 7 bases at J, leaving 8 bases unmatched. CDR3 length: 16 residues. CDR3 residues: CASSLGFGLAFNEQFF. In nucleotides, the CDR3 is TGCGCCAGCAGCTTGGGGTTTGGACTAGCGTTTAATGAGCAGTTCTTC.

The chain has TRBV10-3 and TRBJ2-7; 8 bases match TRBD1. V was clipped by 10 bases and J by 6 bases; unmatched bases: 17. The CDR3 loop spans 15 amino acids. Germline CDR1 ENHRY, CDR2 SYGVKD. This CDR3 reads CASRNAGTGLGEQYF. CDR3 bases: TGTGCCAGCCGGAATGCCGGGACAGGCCTTGGCGAGCAGTACTTC.

The chain is built from TRBV7-2 and TRBJ1-3; 9 positions match TRBD1. V lost 7 bases, J lost 4 bases, and 11 bases stayed unmatched. The CDR3 loop spans 16 amino acids. Germline CDR1 SGHTA, CDR2 FQGNSA. CDR3: CASTLPEQGAGNTIYF. Here the CDR3 DNA reads TGTGCCAGCACCCTCCCCGAACAGGGGGCGGGAAACACCATATATTTT. Looking up the rest from reference TRBV7-2 and TRBJ1-3 gives the full variable domain: GAGVSQSPSNKVTEKGKDVELRCDPISGHTALYWYRQSLGQGLEFLIYFQGNSAPDKSGLPSDRFSAERTGGSVSTLTIQRTQQEDSAVYLCASTLPEQGAGNTIYFGEGSWLTVV.

About this clone itself: A read error may account for a junction end that differs from germline. V is TRBV7-9 and J is TRBJ2-1, with D hard to call. The CDR3 runs to 17 residues. Germline V CDR1 and CDR2: SEHNR, FQNEAQ (reference sequence). The CDR3 here is CSSSLRVVLSSYNEQFF. Here the CDR3 DNA reads TGTTCCAGCAGCCTCCGGGTGGTGTTAAGCTCCTACAATGAGCAGTTCTTC.

The chain has TRBV11-3 and TRBJ2-7; 7 bases match TRBD1. V was pared by 5 bases and J by 4 bases, with 11 bases of the junction left unmatched. Germline V gene lookup returns CDR1 SGHNT and CDR2 YENEEA. The CDR3 runs 15 residues. CDR3 amino acids: CASSLGIGGLYEQYF. The CDR3, as DNA: TGTGCCAGCAGCCTCGGAATAGGGGGCCTTTACGAGCAGTACTTC.

The genes are TRBV12-1 and TRBJ1-2. TRBV12-1 is a known pseudogene. This CDR3 is built from 12 residues. The CDR3 DNA reads TGTGCCAGCAGCCTAAGATGGTATGGCTACACCTTC. This codes for CASSLRWYGYTF.

This clone turned up a few times. The chain carries TRBV5-4 and TRBJ2-7; 10 positions agree with TRBD1. V gave up 3 bases and J gave up 0 bases; unmatched junction bases: 3. CDR1 is SGHNT and CDR2 is YYREEE in the germline V gene (reference sequence). The CDR3 has 15 residues. The CDR3 DNA is TGTGCCAGCAGCTCGACAGGGGGCATCTCCTACGAGCAGTACTTC. This codes for CASSSTGGISYEQYF. Variable domain in full (rest from reference TRBV5-4 and TRBJ2-7): ETGVTQSPTHLIKTRGQQVTLRCSSQSGHNTVSWYQQALGQGPQFIFQYYREEENGRGNFPPRFSGLQFPNYSSELNVNALELDDSALYLCASSSTGGISYEQYFGPGTRLTVT.

The chain links TRBV5-1 to TRBJ1-1, with 9 bases matching TRBD1. After removal of 4 bases from V and 1 base from J, the junction contained 5 bases not matched to a gene. Germline CDR1 reads SGHRS; CDR2 reads YFSETQ. CDR3 length: 15 residues. The CDR3 loop is CASSGTGSSNTEAFF. The CDR3 DNA reads TGCGCCAGCAGCGGGACAGGGAGTTCGAACACTGAAGCTTTCTTT.

The chain's CDR3 is CASSIGGYEQYF. In nucleotides, the CDR3 is TGTGCCAGTAGTATAGGAGGGTACGAGCAGTACTTC. The chain couples TRBV19 to TRBJ2-7; the D gene is possibly TRBD2 (5 bases). V was trimmed by 1 base and J by 4 bases, leaving 5 bases between them. CDR1 LNHDA and CDR2 SQIVND come from the germline V gene (reference sequence). The CDR3 contains 12 residues.

This sequence joins TRBV27 and TRBJ2-1; 7 nucleotides line up with TRBD1. The CDR3 is 15 amino acids. V lost 2 bases, J lost 6 bases, and 7 bases stayed unmatched. CDR1 is MNHEY, CDR2 SMNVEV, per germline (reference sequence). The CDR3, as DNA: TGTGCCAGCAGTTTAGGACAGGCCATCATCAATGAGCAGTTCTTC. It yields the protein CASSLGQAIINEQFF.

The J gene is TRBJ1-1, the V gene TRBV28; D uncertain. From germline, CDR1 is MDHEN and CDR2 SYDVKM. The length of the CDR3 is 15 residues. V was shortened by 3 bases and J by 6 bases, with 17 bases between the two germline ends. The CDR3 region is CASSLAPDSRAEAFF. DNA of the CDR3: TGTGCCAGCAGTTTGGCCCCTGACTCGCGGGCTGAAGCTTTCTTT.

The rearrangement joins TRBV10-2 to TRBJ1-1; no clear D. CDR1 and CDR2 (germline): WSHSY, SAAADI. Trimming cost V 4 bases and J 1 base, with 10 bases left between them. This CDR3 is built from 14 residues. This CDR3 reads CASSATIKNTEAFF. In DNA form, the CDR3 reads TGCGCCAGCAGTGCGACAATAAAGAACACTGAAGCTTTCTTT.

V usage is TRBV15 and J usage is TRBJ2-1, with 8 bases matching TRBD2. J lost 8 bases, V lost 5 bases, and 14 bases had no gene match. CDR1 is LNHNV, CDR2 YYDKDF, per germline (reference sequence). CDR3 length: 16 amino acids. CDR3 region: CATSSPITTSVDEQFF. DNA for the CDR3: TGTGCCACCAGCTCCCCCATCACGACTAGCGTGGATGAGCAGTTCTTC.

The chain uses TRBV5-1 and TRBJ2-1; 13 bases are shared with TRBD2. From germline, CDR1 is SGHRS and CDR2 YFSETQ. This CDR3 contains 16 residues. The trim removed 4 bases at V and 9 bases at J, leaving 10 bases unmatched. The CDR3 spells CASSPRGLAGFSEQFF. The CDR3 DNA reads as TGCGCCAGCAGCCCGCGGGGACTAGCGGGGTTCAGTGAGCAGTTCTTC.

This clone has a handful of counts. CDR3 in amino acids: CASSYSGGRGNEKLFF. The CDR3 bases are TGTGCCAGCAGTTACTCGGGCGGCAGGGGAAATGAAAAACTGTTTTTT. The genes are TRBV6-5 and TRBJ1-4, with TRBD1 as a possible D gene (6 bases). Trimming took off 0 bases at V and 5 bases at J, with 13 bases between the two ends. Germline values: CDR1 MNHEY, CDR2 SVGAGI. The CDR3 sequence is 16 residues long.

This chain connects TRBV27 to TRBJ2-1; TRBD2 matches at 7 bases. CDR3 length: 14 amino acids. The germline V gene encodes CDR1 MNHEY and CDR2 SMNVEV (reference sequence). Germline trimming cut 5 bases from V and 8 bases from J; bases unmatched to any gene: 9. The CDR3 DNA is TGTGCCAGCAGTGAGGGACTACTTAGCTATGAGCAGTTCTTC. It specifies CASSEGLLSYEQFF.

This clone was counted a few times. This chain connects TRBV28 to TRBJ1-1, with D unresolved. There are 14 residues in the CDR3. Germline V gene lookup returns CDR1 MDHEN and CDR2 SYDVKM. V was shortened by 4 bases and J by 0 bases, with 9 bases between the two germline ends. The CDR3 reads CASSSRFLNTEAFF. The CDR3 nucleotides are TGTGCCAGCAGTTCCCGGTTCTTGAACACTGAAGCTTTCTTT.

The chain couples TRBV5-1 to TRBJ2-3; 8 bases are a match to TRBD2. The CDR3 totals 15 residues. Trimming removed 0 bases from V and 1 base from J; junction bases left unmatched: 1. Germline V lookup: CDR1 SGHRS, CDR2 YFSETQ. The chain's CDR3 is CASSLELAGTDTQYF. CDR3 DNA sequence: TGCGCCAGCAGCTTGGAACTAGCGGGCACAGATACGCAGTATTTT.

This rearrangement joins TRBV18 to TRBJ2-3, with D possibly TRBD2 on 5 matching bases. Germline loops: CDR1 KGHSH, CDR2 LQKENI. V was trimmed by 4 bases and J by 4 bases, leaving 9 bases between them. CDR3 size: 13 residues. The CDR3 DNA is TGTGCCAGCTCACTAGCGAGGGCAGATACGCAGTATTTT. Its translation: CASSLARADTQYF.